This TCR beta chain was captured in a study of cytomegalovirus exposure and HLA in healthy donors. Worth noting for this clone: Additional DNA sequences in this sample encode the identical CDR3.

V gave up 3 bases and J gave up 0 bases, with 5 bases separating them. CDR1 is LNHDA and CDR2 is SQIVND in the germline V gene (reference sequence). The CDR3 length is 13 residues. The protocol was immunoSEQ multiplex PCR, while the TCRdb copy is restricted to in-frame clones and leaves out a portion. The profile covers about 180,000 clones, with around 85% appearing a single time and around a sixth taken by the ten largest. This TCR derives from a man aged 18 to 29 in good health and CMV-seropositive. What was sequenced was PBMCs. V gene TRBV19 combines with J gene TRBJ1-1, with D unclear. CDR3 sequence: CASSISVNTEAFF. DNA for the CDR3: TGTGCCAGTAGTATTTCGGTGAACACTGAAGCTTTCTTT.